The 2 T cell receptor beta chains below were found in one sample sequenced in a study of prognosis after radiotherapy for stage I lung cancer. Amplification of the TCR beta CDR3 (from genomic DNA) was done by two-round multiplex PCR. First-round PCR employed TRBV- and TRBJ-specific primers for each gene. One entry per CDR3 protein, called by TCRdb with MiXCR from the multiplex PCR reads. The sample comprises about 19,000 distinct CDR3 sequences, 40% to 55% of which are singletons, and approximately 30% rests with the top ten. Sample: PBMCs, taken before or after stereotactic body radiation therapy (not recorded which). The receptors were sampled from a donor aged 50 or older with non-small cell lung cancer.

This clonotype was seen at least ten times. CDR3 region: CASCRDGAYEQYF. CDR3 in DNA: TGCGCCAGCTGCCGGGACGGTGCCTACGAGCAGTACTTC. V is TRBV5-1 and J is TRBJ2-7, with D possibly called TRBD1 or TRBD2 (5 bases each). The CDR3 runs 13 residues. Trimming left V 7 bases short and J 2 bases short, with 13 bases between. Germline assignment: CDR1 SGHRS and CDR2 YFSETQ.

In its sample, this clonotype was seen many times. CDR3 sequence: CATGTGWTEAFF. The CDR3 DNA sequence: TGTGCCACCGGGACAGGGTGGACTGAAGCTTTCTTT. J is TRBJ1-1 and V is TRBV15; 9 nucleotides agree with TRBD1. V gave up 8 bases and J gave up 5 bases; unmatched junction bases: 3. Germline loops: CDR1 LNHNV, CDR2 YYDKDF (reference sequence). The CDR3 consists of 12 residues.